This entry features one TCR beta chain sequence. Through Arm-PCR of CDR3 regions and iRepertoire HTBI primers, TCR beta libraries were built. MiXCR, applied by TCRdb to the multiplex PCR reads, yields one record per CDR3 protein. The repertoire includes more than 350,000 distinct CDR3 sequences, about 16% of them detected once, and approximately 15% sits in the top ten. This sample is part of a study of regulatory T cells in long-lasting Graves disease. The time point is: newly diagnosed GD, antithyroid drugs for less than 3 months. PBMC-derived RNA was used for the TCR library. Peripheral blood, about 10 milliliters per patient, was collected in EDTA tubes. V gave up 5 bases and J gave up 8 bases, with 16 bases separating them. Per the germline V gene, CDR1 is MNHEY and CDR2 is SVGEGT. The CDR3 is 14 residues long. The same data also contributed to another study, on T cells in Graves' hyperthyroidism and ophthalmopathy. That source adds: Clinical symptoms, serum thyroxine and TRAb, thyroid ultrasound and orbital computed tomography were used for the diagnoses.

The sample in question was peripheral blood mononuclear cells (PBMCs), obtained at new diagnosis, from a patient treated with antithyroid drugs. The V and J genes are TRBV6-2 or TRBV6-3 and TRBJ1-5; D is unresolved. The receptor was isolated from a woman aged 25 to 39 with Graves disease. The CDR3: CASSAITVFEPQHF. DNA of the CDR3: TGTGCCAGCAGTGCTATAACAGTATTCGAGCCCCAGCATTTT.